Included here is one T cell receptor (beta chain) sequence, with context. How the authors handled the data: The assay estimated nucleated cells by amplifying reference gene primers. Sequencing used immunoSEQ multiplex PCR; TCRdb keeps in-frame clones, though not all of them. For V, J and clone size, that table is used; D and trimming come from the DNA. Altogether about 220,000 clones are present, more than 70% being singletons, with the ten largest covering approximately 3.8%. Germline CDR1 is SGHTA and CDR2 is FQGNSA. V lost 5 bases, J lost 1 base, and 20 bases lay in between. The CDR3 runs to 18 residues. This entry comes from a study of blood T cell repertoires in COVID-19. On the study more broadly: Material from acute and convalescent COVID-19 was sourced from the United States, Italy and Spain. T cells, B-cell-depleted T cells, or PBMCs provided the cDNA or gDNA that served as material.

Sequencing was done on a sample of peripheral blood. This TCR derives from a woman older than 75 with acute or convalescent COVID-19. The rearrangement joins TRBV7-2 to TRBJ1-4, with a weak D call TRBD1 (6 bases). The CDR3 sequence: CASSPRARGRGTNEKLFF. CDR3 DNA sequence: TGTGCCAGCAGCCCTAGGGCCAGGGGACGGGGAACTAATGAAAAACTGTTTTTT.